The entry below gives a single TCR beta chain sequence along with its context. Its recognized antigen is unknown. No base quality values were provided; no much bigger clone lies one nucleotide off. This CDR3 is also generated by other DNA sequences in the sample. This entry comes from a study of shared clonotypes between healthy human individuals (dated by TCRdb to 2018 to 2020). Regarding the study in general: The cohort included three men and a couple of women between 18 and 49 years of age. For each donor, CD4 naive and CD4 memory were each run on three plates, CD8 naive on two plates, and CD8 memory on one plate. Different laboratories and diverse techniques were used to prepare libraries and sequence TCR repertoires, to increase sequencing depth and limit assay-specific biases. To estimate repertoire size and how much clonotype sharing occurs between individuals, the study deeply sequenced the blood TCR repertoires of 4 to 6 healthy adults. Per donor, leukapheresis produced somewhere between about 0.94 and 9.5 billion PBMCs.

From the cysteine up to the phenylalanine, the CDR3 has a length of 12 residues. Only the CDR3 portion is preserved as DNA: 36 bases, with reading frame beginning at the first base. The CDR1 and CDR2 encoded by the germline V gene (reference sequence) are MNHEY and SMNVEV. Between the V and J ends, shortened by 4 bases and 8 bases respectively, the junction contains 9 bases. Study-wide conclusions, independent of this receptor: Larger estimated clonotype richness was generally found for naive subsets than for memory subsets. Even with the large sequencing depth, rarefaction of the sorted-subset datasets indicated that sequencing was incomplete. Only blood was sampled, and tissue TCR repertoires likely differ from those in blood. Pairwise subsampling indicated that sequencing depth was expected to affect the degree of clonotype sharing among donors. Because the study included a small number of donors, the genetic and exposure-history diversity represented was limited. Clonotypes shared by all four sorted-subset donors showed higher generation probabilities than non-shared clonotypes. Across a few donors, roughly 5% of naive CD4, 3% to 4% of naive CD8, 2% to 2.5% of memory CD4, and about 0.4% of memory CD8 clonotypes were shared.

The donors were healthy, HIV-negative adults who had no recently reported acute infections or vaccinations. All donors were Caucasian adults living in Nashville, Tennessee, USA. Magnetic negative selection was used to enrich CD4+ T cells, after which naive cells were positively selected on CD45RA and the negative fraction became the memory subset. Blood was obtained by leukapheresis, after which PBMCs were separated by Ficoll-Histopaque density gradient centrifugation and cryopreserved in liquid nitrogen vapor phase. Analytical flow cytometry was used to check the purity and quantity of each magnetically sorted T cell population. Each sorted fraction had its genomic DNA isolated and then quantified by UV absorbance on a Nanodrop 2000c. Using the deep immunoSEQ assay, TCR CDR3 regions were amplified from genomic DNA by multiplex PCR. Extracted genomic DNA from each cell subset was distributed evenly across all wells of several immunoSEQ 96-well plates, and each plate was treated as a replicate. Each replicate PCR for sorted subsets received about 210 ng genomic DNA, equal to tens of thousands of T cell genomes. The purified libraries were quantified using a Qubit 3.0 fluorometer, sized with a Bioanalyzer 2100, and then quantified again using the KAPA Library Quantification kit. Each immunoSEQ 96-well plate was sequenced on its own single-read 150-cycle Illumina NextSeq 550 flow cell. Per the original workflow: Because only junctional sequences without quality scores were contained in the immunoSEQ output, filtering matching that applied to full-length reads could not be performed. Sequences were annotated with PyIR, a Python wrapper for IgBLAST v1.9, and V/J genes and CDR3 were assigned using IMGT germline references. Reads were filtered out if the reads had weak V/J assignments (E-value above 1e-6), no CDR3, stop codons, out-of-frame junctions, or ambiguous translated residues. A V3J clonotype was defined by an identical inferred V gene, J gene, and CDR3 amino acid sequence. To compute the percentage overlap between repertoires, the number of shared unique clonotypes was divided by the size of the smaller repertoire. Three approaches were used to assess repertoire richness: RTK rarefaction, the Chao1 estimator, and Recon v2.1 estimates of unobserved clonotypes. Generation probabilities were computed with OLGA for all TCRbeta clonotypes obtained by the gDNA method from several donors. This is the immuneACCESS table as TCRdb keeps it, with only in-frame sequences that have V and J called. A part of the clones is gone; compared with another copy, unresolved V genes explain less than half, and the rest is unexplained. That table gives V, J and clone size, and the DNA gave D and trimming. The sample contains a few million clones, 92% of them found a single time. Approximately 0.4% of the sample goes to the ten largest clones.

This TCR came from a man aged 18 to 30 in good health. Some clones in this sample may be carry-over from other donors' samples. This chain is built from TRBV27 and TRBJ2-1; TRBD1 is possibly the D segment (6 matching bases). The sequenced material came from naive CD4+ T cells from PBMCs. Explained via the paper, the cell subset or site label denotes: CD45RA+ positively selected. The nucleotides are TGTGCCAGCAGTTCCAGGGGTCATGAGCAGTTCTTC. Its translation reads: CASSSRGHEQFF.